These 19 T cell receptor beta chains were all obtained from the same sample, sequenced in a study of monozygotic twins with inflammatory bowel disease. TCRdb re-called the 5' RACE reads and catalogs CDR3 proteins one per entry, DNA excluded. This table holds about 380,000 distinct CDR3 sequences. Input material: blood. Receptors originate from a human donor with ulcerative colitis or Crohn's disease, or a healthy co-twin of an affected twin (not recorded which).

The CDR3 reads CASSYGPGEDNQPQHF. The chain joins TRBV6-5 to TRBJ1-5; TCRdb's D gene call, TRBD1, goes unchecked for lack of DNA. CDR3 size: 16 residues. The V gene's germline CDR1 is MNHEY and CDR2 SVGAGI.

The rearrangement uses TRBV4-1 and TRBJ2-7. Germline CDR1 is MGHRA and CDR2 is YSYEKL. This CDR3 spans 15 amino acids. The CDR3: CASSQGRQGPYEQYF.

This chain connects TRBV5-1 to TRBJ2-2; TCRdb's D call of TRBD2 is untestable without DNA. Germline V CDR1 and CDR2: SGHRS, YFSETQ. CDR3 length equals 18 residues. Here the CDR3 reads CASSIPGLAFANTGELFF.

The gene calls are TRBV23-1 and TRBJ2-5; the TCRdb D gene call, TRBD2, has no DNA to confirm it. TRBV23-1 is assigned to the ORF class and has an uncertain function. This CDR3 region has 21 residues. CDR3 sequence: CASSHPGAPGLAGNDQETQYF.

The chain links TRBV7-9 to TRBJ2-5; TCRdb returns TRBD1, unconfirmable since there is no DNA. Germline CDR1 and CDR2: SEHNR and FQNEAQ (reference sequence). CDR3 length equals 14 residues. The CDR3 sequence is CASSPQGAKETQYF. Based on the CDR3 plus reference TRBV7-9 and TRBJ2-5, the full variable domain is DTGVSQNPRHKITKRGQNVTFRCDPISEHNRLYWYRQTLGQGPEFLTYFQNEAQLEKSRLLSDRFSAERPKGSFSTLEIQRTEQGDSAMYLCASSPQGAKETQYFGPGTRLLVL.

The chain carries TRBV27 and TRBJ1-5; TCRdb names TRBD1, which stays unverified in the absence of DNA. CDR3 size: 16 residues. CDR1 and CDR2 from the germline V gene are MNHEY and SMNVEV (reference sequence). The CDR3 here is CASSGSQGAGNQPQHF.

This CDR3 reads CASSVKVGELFF. The chain has TRBV25-1 and TRBJ2-2. The CDR3 is made up of 12 amino acids. Per germline, CDR1 MGHDK and CDR2 SYGVNS.

V usage is TRBV14 and J usage is TRBJ1-1. The CDR3 runs 16 residues. Germline CDR1 reads SGHDN; CDR2 reads FVKESK. The CDR3 region is CASSQDLGRLNTEAFF.

The chain has TRBV5-1 and TRBJ1-2. The CDR3 is 14 amino acids. CDR1 is SGHRS and CDR2 is YFSETQ in the germline V gene. The CDR3: CASSLNTVFAGYTF.

This chain joins TRBV29-1 and TRBJ2-7. The length of the CDR3 is 12 residues. CDR1 and CDR2 (germline): SQVTM, ANQGSEA. The CDR3 loop is CSVLRSSYEQYF.

The J gene is TRBJ2-1, the V gene TRBV5-6; TCRdb designates TRBD2, a call that cannot be tested without DNA. CDR3 size: 16 residues. Germline V gives CDR1 SGHDT, CDR2 YYEEEE. The CDR3 reads CASSLPGLASNNEQFF.

The genes are TRBV6-6 and TRBJ1-2. The germline CDR1 and CDR2 sequences are MNHNY and SVGAGI (reference sequence). This CDR3 comprises 14 residues. The CDR3 region is CASSYGGLNYGYTF.

This sequence joins TRBV19 and TRBJ2-3; TCRdb designates TRBD1, a call that cannot be tested without DNA. This CDR3 spans 14 amino acids. Germline values: CDR1 LNHDA, CDR2 SQIVND (reference sequence). CDR3 region: CASSSFAGTGGQDF. Filled out from reference TRBV19 and TRBJ2-3, the complete variable domain reads DGGITQSPKYLFRKEGQNVTLSCEQNLNHDAMYWYRQDPGQGLRLIYYSQIVNDFQKGDIAEGYSVSREKKESFPLTVTSAQKNPTAFYLCASSSFAGTGGQDFGPGTRLTVL.

The rearrangement links TRBV7-2 to TRBJ2-1; as DNA is missing, the TRBD1 call by TCRdb cannot be tested. CDR3 length: 15 amino acids. Germline V gene data show CDR1 as SGHTA and CDR2 as FQGNSA. The CDR3 spells CASTPVRGAPNEQFF.

CDR3 loop: CASRSPEGLNTEAFF. The chain links TRBV5-1 to TRBJ1-1. This CDR3 has 15 amino acids. The germline V gene encodes CDR1 SGHRS and CDR2 YFSETQ.

The V call is TRBV19, the J call TRBJ2-6. Germline CDR1 is LNHDA and CDR2 is SQIVND (reference sequence). CDR3 length: 14 amino acids. The CDR3 protein is CASSTGNGANVLTF.

The rearrangement links TRBV27 to TRBJ2-1; TCRdb names TRBD2, which stays unverified in the absence of DNA. The CDR3 length is 15 residues. Germline V gene lookup returns CDR1 MNHEY and CDR2 SMNVEV (reference sequence). The CDR3 sequence is CASSLGGGGGNEQFF.

V usage is TRBV20-1 and J usage is TRBJ2-1; TCRdb names TRBD1, which stays unverified in the absence of DNA. Germline V gives CDR1 DFQATT, CDR2 SNEGSKA (reference sequence). The CDR3 length is 15 residues. CDR3 in amino acids: CSQIPGQGIYNEQFF.

The J gene is TRBJ2-3, the V gene TRBV20-1; TCRdb selects TRBD1, and the lack of DNA leaves this call unchecked. The germline V gene encodes CDR1 DFQATT and CDR2 SNEGSKA (reference sequence). CDR3 size: 16 residues. CDR3 amino acids: CSALPRDYHSTDTQYF.